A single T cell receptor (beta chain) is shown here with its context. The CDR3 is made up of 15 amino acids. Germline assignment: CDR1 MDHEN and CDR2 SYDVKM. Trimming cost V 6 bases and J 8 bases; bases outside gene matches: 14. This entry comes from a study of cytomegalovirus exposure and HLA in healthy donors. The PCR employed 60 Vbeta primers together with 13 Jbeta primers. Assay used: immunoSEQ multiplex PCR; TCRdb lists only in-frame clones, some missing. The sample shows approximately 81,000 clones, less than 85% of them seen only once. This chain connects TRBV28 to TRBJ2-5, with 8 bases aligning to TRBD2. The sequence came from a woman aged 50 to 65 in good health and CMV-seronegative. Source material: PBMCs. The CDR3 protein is CASSLSSGLVVTQYF. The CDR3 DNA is TGTGCCAGCAGCCTCTCCTCGGGACTAGTGGTTACCCAGTACTTC.